Sequencing of this TCR beta chain was carried out in a study of radiotherapy plus CTLA-4 blockade in lung cancer. In the study overall: Around 18% of patients responded objectively, and roughly 30% achieved disease control. Study-level points and caveats: Increased serum interferon-beta after radiation also reportedly predicted response strongly.

The CDR3 runs 14 residues. CDR1 and CDR2 from the germline V gene are SEHNR and FQNEAQ (reference sequence). V was pared by 1 base and J by 4 bases, with 8 bases between. On this clone itself: Its antigen is not identified.

Patients with chemo-refractory metastatic non-small-cell lung cancer received focal radiation plus CTLA-4 blockade with ipilimumab. Method: immunoSEQ multiplex PCR; TCRdb's copy keeps in-frame clones and lacks some. Among some 73,000 clones listed, around 74% were seen once. The TCR originated in a human donor with non-small cell lung cancer whose response to radiotherapy plus ipilimumab could not be evaluated. The sample was peripheral blood, taken from a patient treated with radiotherapy plus ipilimumab. The gene calls are TRBV7-9 and TRBJ2-1; D is uncertain. CDR3 sequence (DNA): TGTGCCAGCAGCTTAGTAACCGGTTACAATGAGCAGTTCTTC. It codes for CASSLVTGYNEQFF.